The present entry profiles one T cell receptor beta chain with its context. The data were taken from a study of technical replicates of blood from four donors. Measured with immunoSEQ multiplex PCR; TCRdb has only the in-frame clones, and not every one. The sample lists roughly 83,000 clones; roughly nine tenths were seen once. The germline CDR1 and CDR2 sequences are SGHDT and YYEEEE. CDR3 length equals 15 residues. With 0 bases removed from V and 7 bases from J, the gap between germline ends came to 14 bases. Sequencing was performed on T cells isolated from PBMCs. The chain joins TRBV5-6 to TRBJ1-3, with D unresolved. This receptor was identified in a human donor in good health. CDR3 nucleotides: TGTGCCAGCAGCTTGGGCGGGGATATCGGGAACACCATATATTTT. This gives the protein CASSLGGDIGNTIYF.